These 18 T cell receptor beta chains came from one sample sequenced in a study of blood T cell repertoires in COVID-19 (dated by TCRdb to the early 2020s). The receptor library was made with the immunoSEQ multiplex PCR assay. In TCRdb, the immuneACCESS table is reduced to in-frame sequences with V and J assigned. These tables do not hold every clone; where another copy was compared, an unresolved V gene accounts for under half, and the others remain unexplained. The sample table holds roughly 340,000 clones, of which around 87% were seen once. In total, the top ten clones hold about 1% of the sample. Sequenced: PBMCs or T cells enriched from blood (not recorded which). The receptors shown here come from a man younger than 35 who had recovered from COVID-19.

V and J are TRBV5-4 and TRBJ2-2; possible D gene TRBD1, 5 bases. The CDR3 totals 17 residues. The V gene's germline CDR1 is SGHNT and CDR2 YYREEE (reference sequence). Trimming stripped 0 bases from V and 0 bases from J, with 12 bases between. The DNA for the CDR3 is TGTGCCAGCAGCTTGGGGACACCTAAATCGAACACCGGGGAGCTGTTTTTT. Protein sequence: CASSLGTPKSNTGELFF.

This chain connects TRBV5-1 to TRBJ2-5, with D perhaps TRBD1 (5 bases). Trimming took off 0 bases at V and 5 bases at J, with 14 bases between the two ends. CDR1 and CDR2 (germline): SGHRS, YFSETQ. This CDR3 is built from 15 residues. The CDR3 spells CASSLVGQGAETQYF. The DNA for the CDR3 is TGCGCCAGCAGCTTGGTGGGGCAGGGTGCGGAGACCCAGTACTTC.

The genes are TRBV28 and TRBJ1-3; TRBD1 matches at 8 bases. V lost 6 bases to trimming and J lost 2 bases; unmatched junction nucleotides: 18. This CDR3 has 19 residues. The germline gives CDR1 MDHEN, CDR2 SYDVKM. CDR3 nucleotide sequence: TGTGCCAGCAGAAGTCAGACAGGGGCGGAAGTATTCGCTGGAAACACCATATATTTT. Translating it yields CASRSQTGAEVFAGNTIYF.

CDR3 sequence (DNA): TGTGCCAGCAGCCCCCCAGGGAACGATGAGCAGTTCTTC. Residues: CASSPPGNDEQFF. The chain couples TRBV11-2 to TRBJ2-1; D is possibly TRBD1 (5 bases). The CDR3 has 13 amino acids. The germline V gene has CDR1 SGHAT and CDR2 FQNNGV. The V end lost 5 bases, the J end lost 8 bases, and 13 bases lay between the germline ends.

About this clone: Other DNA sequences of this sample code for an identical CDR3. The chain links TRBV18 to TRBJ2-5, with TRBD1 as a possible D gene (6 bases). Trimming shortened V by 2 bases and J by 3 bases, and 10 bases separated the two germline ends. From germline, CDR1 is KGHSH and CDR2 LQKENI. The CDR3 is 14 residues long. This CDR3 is CASSPTSGEETQYF. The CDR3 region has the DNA TGTGCCAGCTCACCAACGTCAGGGGAAGAGACCCAGTACTTC.

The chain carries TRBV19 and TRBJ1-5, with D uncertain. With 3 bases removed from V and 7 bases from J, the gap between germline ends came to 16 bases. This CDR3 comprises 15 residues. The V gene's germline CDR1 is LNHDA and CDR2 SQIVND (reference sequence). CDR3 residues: CASSILERVGQPQHF. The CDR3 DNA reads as TGTGCCAGTAGTATCCTGGAGAGGGTAGGACAGCCCCAGCATTTT.

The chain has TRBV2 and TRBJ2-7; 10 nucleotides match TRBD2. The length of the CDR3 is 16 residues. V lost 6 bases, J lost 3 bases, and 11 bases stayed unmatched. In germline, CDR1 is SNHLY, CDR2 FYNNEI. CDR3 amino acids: CASSHSTAGGIYEQYF. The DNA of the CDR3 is TGTGCCAGCAGCCACTCAACAGCGGGAGGGATCTACGAGCAGTACTTC.

CDR3 sequence reads: CAISGNAGPNQPQHF. CDR3 in DNA: TGTGCCATCAGTGGGAATGCAGGGCCCAATCAGCCCCAGCATTTT. The V gene is TRBV10-3, the J gene TRBJ1-5, with a weak D call TRBD1 (5 bases). Germline loops: CDR1 ENHRY, CDR2 SYGVKD. The germline V and J ends were trimmed by 4 bases and 3 bases, with 13 bases remaining between them. CDR3 length: 15 residues.

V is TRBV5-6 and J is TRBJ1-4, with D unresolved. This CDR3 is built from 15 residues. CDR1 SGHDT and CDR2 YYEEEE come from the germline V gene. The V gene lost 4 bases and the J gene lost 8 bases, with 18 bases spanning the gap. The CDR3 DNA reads TGTGCCAGCAGCGTACCCGGGTCCACCCGAGAAAAACTGTTTTTT. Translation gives CASSVPGSTREKLFF.

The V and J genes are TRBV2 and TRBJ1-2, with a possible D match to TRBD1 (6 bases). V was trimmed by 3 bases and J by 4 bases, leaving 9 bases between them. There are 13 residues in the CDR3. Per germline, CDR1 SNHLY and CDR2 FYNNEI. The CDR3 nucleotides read TGTGCCAGCAGTGATCAGGGGATCTATGGCTACACCTTC. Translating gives CASSDQGIYGYTF.

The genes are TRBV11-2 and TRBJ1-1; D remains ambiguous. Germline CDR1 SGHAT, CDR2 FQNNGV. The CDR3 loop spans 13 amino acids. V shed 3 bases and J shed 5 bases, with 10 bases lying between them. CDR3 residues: CASSFEAGTEAFF. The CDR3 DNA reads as TGTGCCAGCAGCTTCGAGGCGGGGACTGAAGCTTTCTTT. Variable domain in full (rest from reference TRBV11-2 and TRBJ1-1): EAGVAQSPRYKIIEKRQSVAFWCNPISGHATLYWYQQILGQGPKLLIQFQNNGVVDDSQLPKDRFSAERLKGVDSTLKIQPAKLEDSAVYLCASSFEAGTEAFFGQGTRLTVV.

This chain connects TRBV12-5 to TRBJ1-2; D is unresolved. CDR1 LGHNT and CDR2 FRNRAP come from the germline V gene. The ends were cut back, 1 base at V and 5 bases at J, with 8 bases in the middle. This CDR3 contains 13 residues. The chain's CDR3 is CASGLGAAYGYTF. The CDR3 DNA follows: TGTGCTAGTGGTTTGGGCGCTGCTTATGGCTACACCTTC.

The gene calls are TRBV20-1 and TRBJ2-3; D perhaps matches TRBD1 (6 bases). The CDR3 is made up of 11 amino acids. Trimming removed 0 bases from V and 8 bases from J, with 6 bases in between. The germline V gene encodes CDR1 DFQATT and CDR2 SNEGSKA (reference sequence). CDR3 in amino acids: CSARDRGTQYF. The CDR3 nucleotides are TGCAGTGCTAGAGACAGGGGTACGCAGTATTTT.

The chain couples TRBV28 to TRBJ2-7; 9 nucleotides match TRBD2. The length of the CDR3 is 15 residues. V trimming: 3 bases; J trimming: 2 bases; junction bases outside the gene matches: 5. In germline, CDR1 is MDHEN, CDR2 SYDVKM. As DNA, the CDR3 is TGTGCCAGCAGTTTGGTCGCGGGAGGGGCCTACGAGCAGTACTTC. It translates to CASSLVAGGAYEQYF. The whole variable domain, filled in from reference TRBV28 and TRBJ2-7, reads DVKVTQSSRYLVKRTGEKVFLECVQDMDHENMFWYRQDPGLGLRLIYFSYDVKMKEKGDIPEGYSVSREKKERFSLILESASTNQTSMYLCASSLVAGGAYEQYFGPGTRLTVT.

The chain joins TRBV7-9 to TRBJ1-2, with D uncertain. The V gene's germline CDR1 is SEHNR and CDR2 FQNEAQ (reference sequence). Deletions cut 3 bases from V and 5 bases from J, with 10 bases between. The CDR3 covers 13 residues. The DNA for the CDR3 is TGTGCCAGCAGCTTCCGGACGGGGTATGGCTACACCTTC. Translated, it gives CASSFRTGYGYTF.

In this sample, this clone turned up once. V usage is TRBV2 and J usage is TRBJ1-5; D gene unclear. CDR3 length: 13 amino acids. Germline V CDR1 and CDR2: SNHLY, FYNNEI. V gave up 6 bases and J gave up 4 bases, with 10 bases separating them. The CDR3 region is CASRRESNQPQHF. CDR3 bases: TGTGCCAGCAGGAGGGAGAGTAATCAGCCCCAGCATTTT.

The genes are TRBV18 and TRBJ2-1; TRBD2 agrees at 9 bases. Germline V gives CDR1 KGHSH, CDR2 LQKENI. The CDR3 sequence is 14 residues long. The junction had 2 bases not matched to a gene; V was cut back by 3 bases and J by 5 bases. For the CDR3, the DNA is TGTGCCAGCTCACCTAGCGGGAGTCACAATGAGCAGTTCTTC. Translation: CASSPSGSHNEQFF.

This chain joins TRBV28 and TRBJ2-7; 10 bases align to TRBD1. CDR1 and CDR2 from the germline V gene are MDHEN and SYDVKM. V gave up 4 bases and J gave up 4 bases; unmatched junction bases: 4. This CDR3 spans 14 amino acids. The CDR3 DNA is TGTGCCAGCAGTTATGACAGGGGGCAGTACGAGCAGTACTTC. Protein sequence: CASSYDRGQYEQYF.